This TCR beta chain emerged from a study of shared clonotypes between healthy human individuals (dated by TCRdb to 2020 to 2021). Regarding the study in general: A few men and two women, aged 18 to 49 years, made up the cohort. For each donor, three plates each were used for CD4 naive and CD4 memory, two plates were used for CD8 naive, and one plate was used for CD8 memory. Blood TCR repertoires of roughly five healthy adults were deeply sequenced to estimate repertoire size and the extent of clonotype sharing between individuals. To increase sequencing depth and limit assay-specific biases, TCR repertoire library preparation and sequencing were carried out by different laboratories using diverse techniques. Per donor, leukapheresis produced somewhere between about 0.8 and 9.5 billion PBMCs. General conclusions and limits of the study: Sharing across several donors was observed for about 5% of naive CD4, over 3% of naive CD8, roughly 2.4% of memory CD4, and less than 0.45% of memory CD8 clonotypes. Pairwise subsampling led to the expectation that sequencing depth would affect the degree of clonotype sharing among donors. Naive subsets generally had larger estimated clonotype richness than memory subsets. Because the study included a small number of donors, the genetic and exposure-history diversity represented was limited. Rarefaction of sorted-subset datasets indicated incomplete sequencing despite the large sequencing depth. Higher generation probabilities were observed for clonotypes shared by all four sorted-subset donors than for non-shared clonotypes. Only blood was sampled, and tissue TCR repertoires likely differ from those in blood.

Using the deep immunoSEQ assay, TCR CDR3 regions were amplified from genomic DNA by multiplex PCR. Extracted genomic DNA from each cell subset was spread evenly across all wells of several immunoSEQ 96-well plates, with each plate serving as a replicate. Each replicate PCR for sorted subsets received roughly 0.2 ug genomic DNA, equal to about 30,000 T cell genomes. The purified libraries were quantified using a Qubit 3.0 fluorometer, sized with a Bioanalyzer 2100, and then quantified again using the KAPA Library Quantification kit. Every immunoSEQ 96-well plate was sequenced on a dedicated single-read 150-cycle Illumina NextSeq 550 flow cell. As for the original processing: Because the immunoSEQ output included only junctional sequences and no quality scores, the filtering could not be the same as the filtering used for full-length reads. Sequences were annotated with PyIR, a Python wrapper for IgBLAST v1.9, using IMGT germline references to assign V/J genes and CDR3. Reads were removed for weak V/J assignments (E-value above 1e-6), missing CDR3, stop codons, out-of-frame junctions, or ambiguous translated residues. A V3J clonotype was defined by an identical inferred V gene, J gene, and CDR3 amino acid sequence. The percentage overlap between two repertoires was calculated by dividing the number of shared unique clonotypes by the size of the smaller repertoire. Repertoire richness was assessed with RTK rarefaction, the Chao1 estimator, and Recon v2.1 estimates of unobserved clonotypes. Generation probabilities were computed with OLGA for all TCRbeta clonotypes obtained by the gDNA method from several donors. In TCRdb, the immuneACCESS table is reduced to in-frame sequences with V and J assigned. These tables do not hold every clone; where another copy was compared, an unresolved V gene accounts for under half, and the others remain unexplained. V and J calls and clone size are as listed in that table; D and trimming were resolved from the DNA. The table for this sample lists over 2 million clones; roughly 94% of them were counted only once. 0.13% of the sample belongs to the ten largest clones.

From the germline V gene, CDR1 is SGHNT and CDR2 is YENEEA. V was cut back by 5 bases and J by 0 bases, leaving a gap of 11 bases between them. The CDR3, from cysteine to phenylalanine, totals 16 residues. Only CDR3 DNA is held: 48 bases, read in frame from base 1. This clone was seen only once. The target of this receptor is not known. No base-level quality is on record; no much larger clone is a single base apart. Healthy HIV-negative adults with no recently reported acute infections or vaccinations were included as donors. Only Caucasian adults living in Nashville, Tennessee, USA were represented among the donors. CD4+ T cells were enriched through magnetic negative selection, after which naive cells were positively selected on CD45RA and the remaining negative fraction served as the memory subset. Blood was obtained by leukapheresis, after which PBMCs were separated by Ficoll-Histopaque density gradient centrifugation and cryopreserved in liquid nitrogen vapor phase. Purity and quantity of every magnetically sorted T cell population were checked by analytical flow cytometry. Genomic DNA was isolated from every sorted fraction and measured by UV absorbance on a Nanodrop 2000c.

Sequenced input: naive CD4+ T cells sorted from blood. The sample's cell subset or site, from its label and the paper: CD45RA+ positively selected. The chain joins TRBV11-3 to TRBJ2-6; 5 matching bases give a weak D call of TRBD1. The sequence was collected from a man aged 18-30 years in good health. The CDR3 has the sequence CASSSDSLSGANVLTF. The DNA is TGTGCCAGCAGCAGCGACAGCCTCTCTGGGGCCAACGTCCTGACTTTC.